Sequencing of this T cell receptor (beta chain) was carried out in a study of cytomegalovirus exposure and HLA in healthy donors. Study-wide context: Later analysis reported that the 110 or so validation repertoires shared the platform of the approximately 670 first-cohort repertoires.

Separate from the roughly 700-subject first cohort was the 120-subject validation cohort, to which the donors belonged. About this clone itself: Its specificity is not known.

Trimming removed 5 bases from V and 15 bases from J; junction bases left unmatched: 11. This CDR3 is 15 amino acids long. Germline CDR1 is MNHEY and CDR2 is SMNVEV (reference sequence). The repertoire was sequenced with immunoSEQ multiplex PCR; TCRdb's copy has only in-frame clones and lacks some. The table records under 250,000 clones, roughly 80% of them present only once. Study-wide results and limits: The tendency of first-cohort TCR clusters to co-occur in the roughly 130 validation repertoires emerged from a later analysis. The study put 150 to 200 TCR beta chains on its list as cytomegalovirus-associated.

The specimen sequenced was PBMCs. This TCR derives from a woman aged 18 to 35 in good health and CMV-seronegative. This chain connects TRBV27 to TRBJ2-1; 15 bases are a match to TRBD2. The CDR3 loop is CASSPRTSGRVPTFF. The DNA for the CDR3 is TGTGCCAGCAGTCCTAGGACTAGCGGGAGGGTCCCCACGTTCTTC.